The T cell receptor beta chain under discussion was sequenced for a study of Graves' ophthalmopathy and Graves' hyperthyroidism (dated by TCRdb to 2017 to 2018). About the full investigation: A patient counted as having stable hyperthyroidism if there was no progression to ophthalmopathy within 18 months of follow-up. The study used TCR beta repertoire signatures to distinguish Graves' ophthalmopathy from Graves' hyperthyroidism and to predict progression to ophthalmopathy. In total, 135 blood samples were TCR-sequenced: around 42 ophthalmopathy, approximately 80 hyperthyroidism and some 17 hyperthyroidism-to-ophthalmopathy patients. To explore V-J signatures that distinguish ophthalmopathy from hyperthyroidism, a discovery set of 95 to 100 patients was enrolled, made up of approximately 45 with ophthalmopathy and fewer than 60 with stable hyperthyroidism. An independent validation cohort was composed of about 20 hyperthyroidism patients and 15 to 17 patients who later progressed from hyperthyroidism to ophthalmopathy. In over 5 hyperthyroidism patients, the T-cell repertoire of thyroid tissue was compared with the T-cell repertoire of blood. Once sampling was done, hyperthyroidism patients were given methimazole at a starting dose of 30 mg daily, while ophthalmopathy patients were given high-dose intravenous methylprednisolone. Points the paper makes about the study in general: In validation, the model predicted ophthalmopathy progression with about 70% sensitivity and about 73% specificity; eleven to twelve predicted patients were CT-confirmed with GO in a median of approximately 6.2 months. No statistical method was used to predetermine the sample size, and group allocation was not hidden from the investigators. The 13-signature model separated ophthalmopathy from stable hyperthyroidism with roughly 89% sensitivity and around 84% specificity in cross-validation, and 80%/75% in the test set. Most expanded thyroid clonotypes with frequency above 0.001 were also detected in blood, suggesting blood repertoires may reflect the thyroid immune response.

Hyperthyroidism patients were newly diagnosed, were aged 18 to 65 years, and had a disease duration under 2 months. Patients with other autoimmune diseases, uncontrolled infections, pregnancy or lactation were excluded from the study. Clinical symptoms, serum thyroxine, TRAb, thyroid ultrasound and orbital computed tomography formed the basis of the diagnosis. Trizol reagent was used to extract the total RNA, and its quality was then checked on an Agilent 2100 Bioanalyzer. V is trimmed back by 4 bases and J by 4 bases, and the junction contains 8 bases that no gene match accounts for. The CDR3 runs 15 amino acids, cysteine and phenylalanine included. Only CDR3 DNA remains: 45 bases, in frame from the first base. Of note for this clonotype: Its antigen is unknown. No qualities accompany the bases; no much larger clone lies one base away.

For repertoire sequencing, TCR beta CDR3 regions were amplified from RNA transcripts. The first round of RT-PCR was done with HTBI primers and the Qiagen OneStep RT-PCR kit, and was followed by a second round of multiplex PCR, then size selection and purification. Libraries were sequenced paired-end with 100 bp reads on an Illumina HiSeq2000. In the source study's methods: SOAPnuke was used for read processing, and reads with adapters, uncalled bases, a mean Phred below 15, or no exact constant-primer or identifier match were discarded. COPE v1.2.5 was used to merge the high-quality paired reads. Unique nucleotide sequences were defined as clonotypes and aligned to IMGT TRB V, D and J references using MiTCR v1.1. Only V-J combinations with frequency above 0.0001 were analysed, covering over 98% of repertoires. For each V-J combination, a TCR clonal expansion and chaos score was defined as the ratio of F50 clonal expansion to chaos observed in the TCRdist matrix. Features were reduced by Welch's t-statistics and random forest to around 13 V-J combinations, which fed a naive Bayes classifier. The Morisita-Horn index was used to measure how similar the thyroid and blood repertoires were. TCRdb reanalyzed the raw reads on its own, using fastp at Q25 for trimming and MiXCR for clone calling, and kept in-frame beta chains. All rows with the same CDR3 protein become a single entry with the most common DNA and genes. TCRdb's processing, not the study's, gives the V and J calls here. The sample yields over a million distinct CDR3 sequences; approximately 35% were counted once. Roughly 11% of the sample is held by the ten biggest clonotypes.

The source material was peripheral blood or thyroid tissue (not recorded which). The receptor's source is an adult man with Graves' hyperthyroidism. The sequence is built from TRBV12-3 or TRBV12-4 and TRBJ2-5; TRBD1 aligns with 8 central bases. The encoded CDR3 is CASSSDRVGRETQYF. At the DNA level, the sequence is TGTGCCAGCAGTTCGGACAGGGTGGGGAGAGAGACCCAGTACTTC.